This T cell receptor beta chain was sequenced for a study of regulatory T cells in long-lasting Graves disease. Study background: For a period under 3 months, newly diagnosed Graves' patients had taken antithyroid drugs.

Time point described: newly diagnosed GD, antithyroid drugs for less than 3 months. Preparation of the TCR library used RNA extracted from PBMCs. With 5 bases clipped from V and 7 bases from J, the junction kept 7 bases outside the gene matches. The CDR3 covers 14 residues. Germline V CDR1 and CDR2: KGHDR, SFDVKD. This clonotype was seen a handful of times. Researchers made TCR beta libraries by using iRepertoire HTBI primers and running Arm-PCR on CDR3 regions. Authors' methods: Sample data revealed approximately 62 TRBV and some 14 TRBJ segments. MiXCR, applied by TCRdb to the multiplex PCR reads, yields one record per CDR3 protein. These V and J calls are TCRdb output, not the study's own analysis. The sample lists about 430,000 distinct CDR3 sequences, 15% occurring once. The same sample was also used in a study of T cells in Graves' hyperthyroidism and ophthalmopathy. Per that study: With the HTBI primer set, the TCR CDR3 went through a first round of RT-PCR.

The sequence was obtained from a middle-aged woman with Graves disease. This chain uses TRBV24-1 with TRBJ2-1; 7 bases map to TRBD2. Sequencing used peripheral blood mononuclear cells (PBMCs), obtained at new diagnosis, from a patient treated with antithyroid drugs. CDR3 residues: CATSGTSGMNEQFF. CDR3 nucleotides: TGTGCCACCAGTGGGACTAGTGGAATGAATGAGCAGTTCTTC.